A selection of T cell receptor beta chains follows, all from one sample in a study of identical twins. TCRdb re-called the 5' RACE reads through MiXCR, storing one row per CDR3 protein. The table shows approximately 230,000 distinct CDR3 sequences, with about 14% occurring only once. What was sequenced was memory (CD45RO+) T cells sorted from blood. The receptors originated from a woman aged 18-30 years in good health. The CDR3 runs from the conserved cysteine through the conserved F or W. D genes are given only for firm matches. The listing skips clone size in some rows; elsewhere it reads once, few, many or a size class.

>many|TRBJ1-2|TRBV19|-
CASSTPAGTDGYTF
TGTGCCAGTAGTACCCCGGCAGGGACGGATGGCTACACCTTC
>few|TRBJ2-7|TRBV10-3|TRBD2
CAIKLAGGVEQYF
TGTGCCATCAAACTAGCGGGAGGTGTCGAGCAGTACTTC
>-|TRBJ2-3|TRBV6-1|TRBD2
CASRRTSWDTQYF
TGTGCCAGCCGACGGACTAGTTGGGATACGCAGTATTTT
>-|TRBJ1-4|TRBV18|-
CASSPYRVSEKLFF
TGTGCCAGCTCACCATACAGGGTCAGTGAAAAACTGTTTTTT
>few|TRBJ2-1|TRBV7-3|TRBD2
CASSGGVTNEQFF
TGTGCCAGCAGCGGGGGGGTTACCAATGAGCAGTTCTTC
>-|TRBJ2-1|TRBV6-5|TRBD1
CASSSEQGASHEQFF
TGTGCCAGCAGTTCAGAGCAGGGGGCGTCTCATGAGCAGTTCTTC
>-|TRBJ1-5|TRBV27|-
CARIILNQPQHF
TGTGCCAGGATAATACTTAATCAGCCCCAGCATTTT
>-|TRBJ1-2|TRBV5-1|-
CASSFPGTNGYTF
TGCGCCAGCAGCTTTCCAGGGACGAATGGCTACACTTTC
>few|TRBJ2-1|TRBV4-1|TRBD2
CASSQGREEVAEQFF
TGCGCCAGCAGCCAAGGGCGGGAGGAGGTGGCTGAGCAGTTCTTC
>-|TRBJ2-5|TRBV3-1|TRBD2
CATSLGLVVFETQYF
TGTGCCACCAGCCTGGGACTAGTTGTTTTTGAGACCCAGTACTTC
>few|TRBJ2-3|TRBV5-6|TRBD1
CASSSGQADTQYF
TGTGCCAGCAGCTCAGGACAGGCAGATACGCAGTATTTT
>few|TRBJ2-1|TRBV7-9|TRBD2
CASSLNRGSSYNEQFF
TGTGCCAGCAGCTTAAACCGCGGGAGCTCCTACAATGAGCAGTTCTTC
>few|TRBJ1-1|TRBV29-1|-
CSGGRMNTEAFF
TGCAGCGGGGGACGGATGAACACTGAAGCTTTCTTT